The 20 T cell receptor beta chains presented below share a single source sample, sequenced in a study of tumor-infiltrating lymphocytes in glioblastoma multiforme. Three nested ARM-PCR rounds with V-beta and C-beta primers built TCRB libraries. TCRdb re-called the multiplex PCR reads with MiXCR, one entry per CDR3 protein. In the table there are 15,000 to 25,000 distinct CDR3 sequences, 65% to 80% of which are singletons. Sequencing input: peripheral blood. The receptors stem from a male donor with glioblastoma.

Worth noting for this clonotype: Relative to the germline gene, one junction end is altered; a read error may explain this. The chain links TRBV20-1 to TRBJ2-3, with D unclear. The germline gives CDR1 DFQATT, CDR2 SNEGSKA (reference sequence). The CDR3 is 11 amino acids. CDR3 loop: CSVRDLSTQYF. In nucleotides, the CDR3 is TGCAGTGTTAGAGATTTGAGTACGCAGTATTTT.

The chain has TRBV11-1 and TRBJ2-1; 7 positions match TRBD1. The CDR3 runs to 16 residues. Germline loops: CDR1 SGHAT, CDR2 FQDESV (reference sequence). J lost 9 bases, V lost 7 bases, and 18 bases had no gene match. CDR3 bases: TGTGCCAGCAATCCCCAAGGGGGCGGGTCGTGGGTTGAGCAGTTCTTC. Translated, it gives CASNPQGGGSWVEQFF.

This rearrangement joins TRBV6-1 to TRBJ1-2; maybe TRBD1 (6 bases). The CDR3 runs 16 residues. Germline-derived CDR1 and CDR2 are MNHNS and SASEGT. V was cut by 6 bases and J by 7 bases, with 24 bases left in between. CDR3 in amino acids: CASRDRDKGPGAGYTF. DNA of the CDR3: TGTGCCAGCAGAGACCGGGACAAGGGACCTGGGGCTGGCTACACCTTC.

The chain combines TRBV5-4 with TRBJ2-7, with TRBD2 identical over 7 bases. CDR3 size: 14 residues. J lost 3 bases, V lost 4 bases, and 7 bases had no gene match. CDR1 SGHNT and CDR2 YYREEE come from the germline V gene (reference sequence). Here the CDR3 reads CASSPGLFCYEQYF. In DNA form, the CDR3 reads TGTGCCAGCAGCCCGGGACTATTTTGCTACGAGCAGTACTTC.

This clonotype was detected only a few times. Since a much larger clone is just one base distant, this may be a read error. The chain uses TRBV6-1 and TRBJ2-1; 7 nucleotides line up with TRBD2. Per germline, CDR1 MNHNS and CDR2 SASEGT. The CDR3 sequence is 15 residues long. For the CDR3, the DNA is TGTGCCAGCAGTGAGGGCGGGAGCGGCAAAAATGAGCGGTTCTTC. This codes for CASSEGGSGKNERFF.

A word on this clonotype: The junction does not match germline at one end; this may be a read error. The V and J genes are TRBV6-2 or TRBV6-3 and TRBJ2-2; TRBD2 is a possible D gene (5 bases). The CDR3 is 12 amino acids. CDR1 MNHEY and CDR2 SVGEGT come from the germline V gene. CDR3 protein: CDSSPATGELLF. CDR3 nucleotides: TGTGACAGCAGTCCCGCGACCGGGGAGCTGCTTTTT.

The table lists this clonotype with a few counts. The chain joins TRBV11-2 to TRBJ2-2; 8 bases align to TRBD2. The CDR3 loop spans 15 amino acids. J lost 6 bases, V lost 4 bases, and 7 bases had no gene match. In germline, CDR1 is SGHAT, CDR2 FQNNGV. DNA of the CDR3: TGTGCCAGCAGCTCCAGCCGGGAGGGAGCCGGGGAGCTGTTTTTT. This sequence encodes CASSSSREGAGELFF.

The genes are TRBV11-1 and TRBJ2-1; 7 nucleotides align to TRBD2. Looked up from germline, CDR1 is SGHAT and CDR2 is FQDESV (reference sequence). Trimming cost V 3 bases and J 6 bases; bases outside gene matches: 8. This CDR3 is built from 15 residues. The CDR3 here is CASSLTTGGANEQFF. CDR3 coding DNA: TGTGCCAGCAGCTTGACAACGGGAGGTGCCAATGAGCAGTTCTTC.

This rearrangement joins TRBV6-5 to TRBJ2-7; no definite D call. V gave up 2 bases and J gave up 7 bases, with 12 bases separating them. The CDR3 runs 13 residues. Germline CDR1 is MNHEY and CDR2 is SVGAGI. The CDR3 sequence: CASSYAMSNEQYF. The CDR3 DNA reads as TGTGCCAGCAGTTACGCGATGTCCAATGAGCAGTACTTC.

For this clonotype: In this CDR3 the conserved last residue, phenylalanine or tryptophan, is missing, so a read error is likely. No DNA is shown, since the ends of the CDR3 on it are uncertain; the CDR3 is the one TCRdb lists. The chain employs TRBV29-1 and TRBJ2-7; the table's D call of TRBD2 was not tested on the DNA. Germline V gene sequence: CDR1 SQVTM, CDR2 ANQGSEA. The CDR3 has 12 residues if both end residues are counted. The CDR3 is CSVEGSGREQNS.

This chain connects TRBV20-1 to TRBJ2-1; TRBD2 aligns across 8 bases. The CDR3 consists of 14 residues. Germline V gene data show CDR1 as DFQATT and CDR2 as SNEGSKA (reference sequence). Trimming at V came to 3 bases and at J to 1 base, leaving 2 bases not matched to a gene. CDR3: CSASGRASYNEQFF. CDR3 bases: TGCAGTGCTAGCGGGAGGGCGTCCTACAATGAGCAGTTCTTC.

V gene TRBV20-1 combines with J gene TRBJ1-5; no reliable D call. The germline V gene encodes CDR1 DFQATT and CDR2 SNEGSKA (reference sequence). There are 12 residues in the CDR3. V was pared by 8 bases and J by 7 bases, with 15 bases between. The CDR3 bases are TGCAGTCCAAAGGAAGGACTACAGCCCCAGCATTTT. Its protein product is CSPKEGLQPQHF.

This chain links TRBV11-2 with TRBJ1-1; D unresolved. CDR3 length equals 16 residues. V was pared by 5 bases and J by 1 base, with 17 bases between. CDR1 is SGHAT, CDR2 FQNNGV, per germline. In DNA form, the CDR3 reads TGTGCCAGCAGCCCCCCCATTACGGGAAGGAACACTGAAGCTTTCTTT. Translating it yields CASSPPITGRNTEAFF.

This clonotype occurred many times. The rearrangement uses TRBV29-1 and TRBJ1-1; D is uncertain. The germline V gene encodes CDR1 SQVTM and CDR2 ANQGSEA. Trimming stripped 3 bases from V and 6 bases from J, with 11 bases between. This CDR3 contains 12 residues. The CDR3 region has the DNA TGCAGCGTTGAGAGGGAGAGAGCTGAAGCTTTCTTT. It encodes CSVERERAEAFF.

This clonotype turned up a few times. The V call is TRBV11-2, the J call TRBJ1-3; the D is unclear. The CDR3 sequence is 13 residues long. V was cut by 8 bases and J by 2 bases, with 10 bases left in between. Per the germline V gene, CDR1 is SGHAT and CDR2 is FQNNGV. CDR3 protein: CASLTLPGNTIYF. The CDR3, as DNA: TGTGCCAGCCTCACGCTGCCTGGAAACACCATATATTTT.

This clonotype was counted ten times or more. CDR3 residues: CASSPQGLFYEQYF. The CDR3 coding sequence is TGTGCCAGCAGTCCACAGGGTCTGTTCTACGAGCAGTACTTC. The chain combines TRBV28 with TRBJ2-7; TRBD1 might be the D (6 bases). With 5 bases removed from V and 3 bases from J, the gap between germline ends came to 14 bases. The CDR3 length is 14 residues. CDR1 is MDHEN and CDR2 is SYDVKM in the germline V gene.

This clonotype was detected once. A much more abundant neighbour one base away suggests this may be a read error. Since no conserved phenylalanine or tryptophan closes the CDR3, a read error is the likely cause. V gene TRBV5-1 combines with J gene TRBJ2-7; D possibly matches TRBD1 or TRBD2 (5 bases each). Trimming took off 0 bases at V and 6 bases at J, with 13 bases between the two ends. Germline CDR1 reads SGHRS; CDR2 reads YFSETQ. CDR3 length: 14 residues. CDR3 in DNA: TGCGCCAGCAGCTTGGCCAGAGGGGCGGGCGAGCAGTACCTC. Amino acids: CASSLARGAGEQYL.

This clonotype has just one count. Since the CDR3 does not end with the conserved phenylalanine or tryptophan, this likely comes from a read error. The chain couples TRBV5-4 to TRBJ2-5; TRBD1 matches at 7 bases. The junction had 6 bases not matched to a gene; V was cut back by 5 bases and J by 2 bases. Per the germline V gene, CDR1 is SGHNT and CDR2 is YYREEE (reference sequence). The CDR3 covers 14 residues. The CDR3 sequence is CASRVDRVQETQYS. In nucleotides, the CDR3 is TGTGCCAGCAGAGTTGACAGGGTTCAAGAGACCCAGTACTCC.

The table lists this clonotype with many counts. This chain connects TRBV12-3 or TRBV12-4 to TRBJ2-1; D unclear. V lost 5 bases and J lost 6, with 5 bases in between. The CDR3 runs to 11 residues. CDR3 nucleotides: TGTGCCAGCAGTCTCTTCAATGAGCAGTTCTTC. Its translation is CASSLFNEQFF.

V and J are TRBV2 and TRBJ2-1; 12 positions match TRBD2. With 8 bases clipped from V and 6 bases from J, the junction kept 5 bases outside the gene matches. Germline lookup yields CDR1 SNHLY and CDR2 FYNNEI. The CDR3 sequence is 14 residues long. For the CDR3, the DNA is TGTGCCAGCTTTCGGACTAGCGGGGCCAATGAGCAGTTCTTC. It translates to CASFRTSGANEQFF.